Following are 11 T cell receptor beta chains from one sample sequenced in a study of cytomegalovirus exposure and HLA in healthy donors. 13 Jbeta primers and 60 Vbeta primers were used for the PCR. Sequenced by immunoSEQ multiplex PCR; TCRdb stores in-frame clones only, minus some. Among 150,000 to 200,000 clones, roughly 85% were seen once, and the ten largest hold 9% to 10%. Sequenced material: PBMCs. The receptors stem from a man aged 18 to 30 in good health and CMV-seropositive.

This rearrangement joins TRBV10-2 to TRBJ2-1; D is ambiguous. With 4 bases removed from V and 8 bases from J, the gap between germline ends came to 18 bases. This CDR3 is built from 15 residues. Germline values: CDR1 WSHSY, CDR2 SAAADI. CDR3 residues: CASSVWSTRGDEQFF. In DNA, the CDR3 is TGCGCCAGCAGTGTGTGGAGTACCCGCGGCGATGAGCAGTTCTTC.

The chain has TRBV28 and TRBJ2-7; D not certain. This CDR3 is 12 amino acids long. Trimming cost V 7 bases and J 7 bases, with 14 bases left between them. In germline, CDR1 is MDHEN, CDR2 SYDVKM. The CDR3 DNA reads as TGTGCCAGCACCGCCGTCGTCGGGGAGCAGTACTTC. Protein product: CASTAVVGEQYF. Filled out from reference TRBV28 and TRBJ2-7, the complete variable domain reads DVKVTQSSRYLVKRTGEKVFLECVQDMDHENMFWYRQDPGLGLRLIYFSYDVKMKEKGDIPEGYSVSREKKERFSLILESASTNQTSMYLCASTAVVGEQYFGPGTRLTVT.

This clone was seen a handful of times. The chain combines TRBV4-2 with TRBJ2-3; TRBD1 might be the D (6 bases). Germline CDR1 is LGHNA and CDR2 is YNFKEQ. This CDR3 spans 16 amino acids. The ends were cut back, 2 bases at V and 4 bases at J, with 16 bases in the middle. CDR3 sequence (DNA): TGTGCCAGCAGCCAAACAGGGCCCGAAGCCCCAGATACGCAGTATTTT. It codes for CASSQTGPEAPDTQYF.

The chain couples TRBV28 to TRBJ2-3; TRBD2 agrees at 9 bases. CDR1 is MDHEN and CDR2 is SYDVKM in the germline V gene. V gave up 6 bases and J gave up 1 base; unmatched junction bases: 8. This CDR3 spans 16 amino acids. DNA for the CDR3: TGTGCCAGCAGGGAGGTGGCTAGCGGGGGCACAGATACGCAGTATTTT. It yields the protein CASREVASGGTDTQYF.

This chain connects TRBV2 to TRBJ1-1, with 7 nucleotides matching TRBD1. This CDR3 has 15 residues. V was clipped by 2 bases and J by 11 bases; unmatched bases: 14. CDR1 and CDR2 from the germline V gene are SNHLY and FYNNEI. The CDR3 nucleotides read TGTGCCAGCAGTGAAAGGGGCGGGACAGCCTTTTGGGCTTTCTTT. Translated: CASSERGGTAFWAFF.

This clone was observed a single time. The CDR3 nucleotides read TGTGCCAGCAGCGACAACCAAGAGACCCAGTACTTC. This translates into CASSDNQETQYF. The chain has TRBV9 and TRBJ2-5; no clear D. The germline V and J ends were trimmed by 3 bases and 0 bases, with 3 bases remaining between them. Germline CDR1 and CDR2: SGDLS and YYNGEE. This CDR3 comprises 12 residues.

This chain joins TRBV19 and TRBJ1-3; D uncertain. The CDR3 contains 17 residues. Trimming took off 0 bases at V and 3 bases at J, with 15 bases between the two ends. Per the germline V gene, CDR1 is LNHDA and CDR2 is SQIVND (reference sequence). CDR3 sequence (DNA): TGTGCCAGTAGTATAGAGAGGAACGGAAGAATTGGAAACACCATATATTTT. Encoded protein: CASSIERNGRIGNTIYF. The whole variable domain, filled in from reference TRBV19 and TRBJ1-3, reads DGGITQSPKYLFRKEGQNVTLSCEQNLNHDAMYWYRQDPGQGLRLIYYSQIVNDFQKGDIAEGYSVSREKKESFPLTVTSAQKNPTAFYLCASSIERNGRIGNTIYFGEGSWLTVV.

The CDR3: CASSQEDRSGRVNEQFF. DNA for the CDR3: TGTGCCAGCAGCCAAGAGGACCGGAGCGGGAGAGTAAATGAGCAGTTCTTC. The V call is TRBV4-2, the J call TRBJ2-1, with TRBD2 identical over 8 bases. CDR3 length: 17 amino acids. From germline, CDR1 is LGHNA and CDR2 YNFKEQ. V lost 0 bases to trimming and J lost 7 bases; unmatched junction nucleotides: 11.

The chain joins TRBV7-9 to TRBJ2-5; 8 nucleotides align to TRBD1. The CDR3 has 15 residues. The V segment lost 3 bases and the J segment 5 bases; nucleotides outside the gene matches: 8. The germline gives CDR1 SEHNR, CDR2 FQNEAQ (reference sequence). In nucleotides, the CDR3 is TGTGCCAGCAGCTTCAACCAGGGGGCCGGGGAGACCCAGTACTTC. Amino acids: CASSFNQGAGETQYF.

V and J are TRBV19 and TRBJ1-5; D ambiguous. The CDR3 covers 13 residues. Germline lookup yields CDR1 LNHDA and CDR2 SQIVND (reference sequence). The ends were cut back, 5 bases at V and 9 bases at J, with 14 bases in the middle. CDR3 region: CASSAHRTGPQHF. The CDR3 coding sequence is TGTGCCAGTAGTGCACACCGGACTGGGCCCCAGCATTTT. Looking up the rest from reference TRBV19 and TRBJ1-5 gives the full variable domain: DGGITQSPKYLFRKEGQNVTLSCEQNLNHDAMYWYRQDPGQGLRLIYYSQIVNDFQKGDIAEGYSVSREKKESFPLTVTSAQKNPTAFYLCASSAHRTGPQHFGDGTRLSIL.

The rearrangement links TRBV2 to TRBJ2-5, with D possibly matching TRBD1 (6 bases). The CDR3 is 15 amino acids. Germline V lookup: CDR1 SNHLY, CDR2 FYNNEI. V was shortened by 6 bases and J by 5 bases, with 19 bases between the two germline ends. DNA of the CDR3: TGTGCCAGCAGCGCCGGGACAACACTTGGGGAGACCCAGTACTTC. It yields the protein CASSAGTTLGETQYF.